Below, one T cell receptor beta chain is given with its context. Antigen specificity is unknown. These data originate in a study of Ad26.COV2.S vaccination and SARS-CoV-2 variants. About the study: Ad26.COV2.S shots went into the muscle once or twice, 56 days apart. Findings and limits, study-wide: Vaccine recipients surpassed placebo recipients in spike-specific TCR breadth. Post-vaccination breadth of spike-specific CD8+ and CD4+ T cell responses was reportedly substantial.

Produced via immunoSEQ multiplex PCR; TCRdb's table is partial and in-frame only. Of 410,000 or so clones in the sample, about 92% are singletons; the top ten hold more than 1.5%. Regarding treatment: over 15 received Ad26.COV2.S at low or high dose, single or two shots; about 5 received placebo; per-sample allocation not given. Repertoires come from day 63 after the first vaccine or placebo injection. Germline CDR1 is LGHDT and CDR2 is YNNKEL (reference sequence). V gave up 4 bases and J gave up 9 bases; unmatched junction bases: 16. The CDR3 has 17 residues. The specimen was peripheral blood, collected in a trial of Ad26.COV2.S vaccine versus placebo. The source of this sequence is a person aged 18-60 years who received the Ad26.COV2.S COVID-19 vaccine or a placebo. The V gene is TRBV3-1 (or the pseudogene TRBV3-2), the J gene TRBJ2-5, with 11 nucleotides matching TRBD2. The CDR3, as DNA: TGTGCCAGCAGCCCTCAGACTAGCGGGGTCCTAGGGGTGCCCCAGTACTTC. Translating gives CASSPQTSGVLGVPQYF.